The entry that follows covers one T cell receptor beta chain sequence. Its antigen target is currently unknown. Base-call qualities are not available, and no considerably larger clone is one nucleotide away. The donors were roughly 40 Caucasian individuals from Russia, aged roughly 6 to 100 years, who were systemically healthy. Roughly 10 milliliters of peripheral blood were collected from each donor into EDTA-treated Vacutainer tubes. PBMCs were isolated by Ficoll-Paque density-gradient centrifugation, with at least 7 million obtained per sample. Trizol reagent was used to extract total RNA from the PBMCs, yielding at least 5.5 micrograms per sample. Naive CD45RAhigh/CD27high T cell percentages were measured by flow cytometry on a PBMC aliquot from every donor. V is cut by 7 bases and J by 6 bases, and the space between the germline ends is 14 bases. In the germline V gene, CDR1 corresponds to SGDLS and CDR2 to YYNGEE. Counted from cysteine to phenylalanine, this CDR3 has 14 amino acids. CDR3 DNA only is kept here, 42 bases in frame from base 1.

This entry is derived from a study of blood T cells in healthy people across ages (dated by TCRdb to between 2015 and 2016). Context from the whole study: In model experiments, roughly one uniquely barcoded TCR beta cDNA molecule per two T cells was captured by template switching. To track age-related changes in TCR beta repertoire diversity, the study relied on deep sequencing normalized with unique cDNA molecular identifiers. Four age groups were formed from the donors: young (average around 15 years), middle-aged (approximately 41), aged (62) and long-lived (around 82). To avoid experimental bias, donors of different ages were distributed randomly across sequencing lanes. Using the same blood draw, the study looked at two additional independent replicas of 1 million unique cDNA reads for two donors, one aged 18 to 30 and the other aged 80 or older.

Libraries were built with 5' RACE. Reads for this sample came from an Illumina HiSeq 2500. A second PCR of 7 to 11 cycles was run with a J-beta primer mix and a sample-barcoded 5' primer. A template-switch 5' adaptor carrying 12 random nucleotides introduced a unique molecular identifier onto each TCR beta cDNA molecule. At least 2.5 million CDR3-containing paired-end reads were obtained from each sample. First-strand cDNA synthesis was performed from all RNA using the Mint cDNA synthesis kit, with priming by a TRBC-specific oligonucleotide. Following uracil-DNA glycosylase treatment, a first 18-cycle PCR with universal primers M1SS and BC2_uni_R was performed on all cDNA. Per the original workflow: Normalization of each sample was performed by random selection of 1 million high-quality reads, each carrying a distinct molecular identifier. Reads with shared molecular identifiers were discarded instead of being binned into consensus sequences. MiTCR, run with a Q25 quality threshold and the strictest error-elimination algorithm, handled CDR3 identification, clonotype clustering and error correction. A nonparametric unseen species model using Euler transformation provided a lower-bound estimate of total TCR beta diversity. The raw public data were reprocessed by TCRdb itself: fastp quality trimming at Q25, MiXCR clonotype calling, in-frame beta chains only. A single entry per CDR3 protein holds the most common genes and DNA from its merged rows. The V and J calls here are based on TCRdb, not the publication. This sample has about 650,000 distinct CDR3 sequences in its table, and around 50% of those were observed once. The ten top clones hold approximately 15% of the sample.

Here is what the overall study found, with its caveats: Because the CMV infection status of the donors was unknown, age-related changes in expanded clonotypes may potentially have been confounded. Observed TCR beta diversity per million T cells fell roughly linearly with age, and a significant reduction was already apparent by age roughly 41. A strong correlation was found between observed TCR beta diversity and the percentage of naive T cells measured by flow cytometry. Compared with the aged group, more naive CD4+ T cells, fewer expanded clones and increased TCR diversity were shown by the long-lived group, suggesting age selection. Bulk unsorted PBMC profiling prevented conclusive comparison of naive and antigen-experienced compartments. Total diversity estimates from one million sequenced T cells were considered lower bounds and underestimates.

The V and J segments used are TRBV9 and TRBJ1-6; the D gene remains uncertain. Sequenced material: blood. This receptor was identified in a woman aged 80 or over in good health. This receptor has the CDR3 CASGRYATNSPLHF. DNA sequence: TGTGCCAGCGGGCGATACGCGACTAATTCACCCCTCCACTTT.